One and the same sample provided the 5 T cell receptor beta chains below, sequenced in a study of blood T cell repertoires in COVID-19. This table comes from immunoSEQ multiplex PCR, and its TCRdb copy is limited to in-frame clones, with some not included. This sample has tens of thousands of clones; about 81% occur once, and the top ten carry under 35%. The specimen sequenced was peripheral blood. The receptors shown here come from a human donor in a cohort sampled during active COVID-19.

V gene TRBV19 combines with J gene TRBJ1-5; 8 bases are a match to TRBD1. CDR3 length: 13 residues. Germline CDR1 LNHDA, CDR2 SQIVND (reference sequence). V gave up 4 bases and J gave up 6 bases; unmatched junction bases: 2. Here the CDR3 reads CASSTGGVQPQHF. As DNA, the CDR3 is TGTGCCAGTAGTACAGGGGGCGTTCAGCCCCAGCATTTT.

The V gene is TRBV6-1, the J gene TRBJ1-4, with unresolved D. The V gene's germline CDR1 is MNHNS and CDR2 SASEGT. V shed 3 bases and J shed 8 bases, with 19 bases lying between them. This CDR3 is 16 amino acids long. The CDR3 here is CASSETFLVDGEKLFF. The CDR3 region has the DNA TGTGCCAGCAGTGAGACATTCTTGGTGGATGGGGAAAAACTGTTTTTT.

The V and J genes are TRBV4-1 and TRBJ2-7, with unresolved D. Germline V lookup: CDR1 MGHRA, CDR2 YSYEKL. Trimming took off 2 bases at V and 5 bases at J, with 16 bases between the two ends. CDR3 size: 15 residues. This CDR3 is CASSQWAGRLNEQYF. The CDR3 DNA reads as TGCGCCAGCAGCCAATGGGCAGGTCGATTGAACGAGCAGTACTTC.

The V and J genes are TRBV19 and TRBJ1-5; no firm D call. Germline lookup yields CDR1 LNHDA and CDR2 SQIVND (reference sequence). V lost 5 bases, J lost 0 bases, and 11 bases lay in between. This CDR3 comprises 15 residues. CDR3 residues: CASSLNAASNQPQHF. CDR3 DNA: TGTGCCAGTAGTCTGAATGCGGCTAGCAATCAGCCCCAGCATTTT.

The rearrangement links TRBV5-1 to TRBJ1-1; TRBD1 matches at 7 bases. Trimming at V came to 4 bases and at J to 5 bases, leaving 5 bases not matched to a gene. CDR1 SGHRS and CDR2 YFSETQ come from the germline V gene. The CDR3 has 13 amino acids. The CDR3 nucleotides are TGCGCCAGCAGCAAAGCGACAGGGACTGAAGCTTTCTTT. Amino acids: CASSKATGTEAFF.